This TCR beta chain came from a study of molecular identifiers for immune sequencing clone quantification. Study outcomes and limitations: Highly expanded clone sizes could be underestimated by identical TCR molecules that share a barcode.

This clonotype showed up many times. Its antigen is still unknown. Each CDR3 protein is one row after TCRdb ran MiXCR on the PCR reads. The sample shows approximately 54,000 distinct CDR3 sequences, 20% to 25% of them seen only once. Germline CDR1 reads SGHVS; CDR2 reads FQNEAQ. Trimming shortened V by 1 base and J by 6 bases, and 7 bases separated the two germline ends. This CDR3 is 12 amino acids long. The chain recombines TRBV7-8 with TRBJ2-7; D not certain. The TCR was taken from a human donor in good health. Some libraries in this study had Jurkat cell RNA spiked in. Material: naive CD8+ T cells from blood, with Jurkat cell RNA spiked in. Subset denoted: FACS-sorted CD8+CD4-CCR7+CD45RA+ naive T cells. CDR3: CASSLVSSEQYF. The CDR3, as DNA: TGTGCCAGCAGCTTAGTCTCTTCCGAGCAGTACTTC.